What follows is one T cell receptor beta chain and its context. Original processing notes: Amplification of reference gene primers provided the estimated nucleated cell counts. Profiled with immunoSEQ multiplex PCR; TCRdb holds only in-frame clones, not every one. The DNA was the basis for D and trimming; V, J and clone size are from that table. The sample comprises hundreds of thousands of clones, roughly 89% of which are singletons, and over 1.3% rests with the top ten. The data stem from a study of blood T cell repertoires in COVID-19. Study context: Some COVID-19 samples were acute and others convalescent; all came from the United States, Italy and Spain. T cells, B-cell-depleted T cells, or PBMCs supplied cDNA or gDNA.

Germline CDR1 reads LGHDT; CDR2 reads YNNKEL (reference sequence). The CDR3 is 14 residues long. The trim removed 2 bases at V and 3 bases at J, leaving 4 bases unmatched. The sample was peripheral blood. This receptor was identified in a woman under 40 with active or convalescent COVID-19. The chain has TRBV3-1 (or the pseudogene TRBV3-2) and TRBJ2-7, with 7 bases that match TRBD2. The CDR3 DNA sequence: TGTGCCAGCAGCCAATCGACGGGGGGCTACGAGCAGTACTTC. This gives the protein CASSQSTGGYEQYF.